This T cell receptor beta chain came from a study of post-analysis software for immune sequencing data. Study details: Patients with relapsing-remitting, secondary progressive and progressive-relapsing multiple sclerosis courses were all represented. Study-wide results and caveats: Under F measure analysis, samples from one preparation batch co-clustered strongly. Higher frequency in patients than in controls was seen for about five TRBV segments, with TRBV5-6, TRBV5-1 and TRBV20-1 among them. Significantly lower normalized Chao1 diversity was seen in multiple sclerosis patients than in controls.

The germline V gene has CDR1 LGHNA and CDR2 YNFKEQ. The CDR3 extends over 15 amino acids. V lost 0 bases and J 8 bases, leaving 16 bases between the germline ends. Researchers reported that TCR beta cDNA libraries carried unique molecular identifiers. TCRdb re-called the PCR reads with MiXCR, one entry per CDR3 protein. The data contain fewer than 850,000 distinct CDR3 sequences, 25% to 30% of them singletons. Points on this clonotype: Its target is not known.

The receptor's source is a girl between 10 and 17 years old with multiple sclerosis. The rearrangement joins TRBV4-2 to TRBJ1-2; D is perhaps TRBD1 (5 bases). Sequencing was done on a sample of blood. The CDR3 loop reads CASSQEGYPRDGYTF. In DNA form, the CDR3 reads TGTGCCAGCAGCCAAGAAGGCTACCCGAGGGACGGCTACACCTTC.